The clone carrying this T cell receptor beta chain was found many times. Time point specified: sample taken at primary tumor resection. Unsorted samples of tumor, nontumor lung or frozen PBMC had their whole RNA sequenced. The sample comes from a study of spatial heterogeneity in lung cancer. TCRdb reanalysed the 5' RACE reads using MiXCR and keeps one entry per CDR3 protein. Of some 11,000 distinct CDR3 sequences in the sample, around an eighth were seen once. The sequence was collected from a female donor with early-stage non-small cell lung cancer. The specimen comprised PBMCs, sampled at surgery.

The CDR3 DNA reads TGTGCCAGCAGTCACCGGACAGTCCAAGAGACCCAGTACTTC. Translated: CASSHRTVQETQYF. The rearrangement uses TRBV12-3 or TRBV12-4 and TRBJ2-5; possible D gene TRBD1, 6 bases. V dropped 5 bases and J dropped 1 base, with 11 bases sitting between them. This CDR3 comprises 14 residues.